Listed below are T cell receptor beta chains from one sample, sequenced in a study of identical twins. TCRdb itself ran the 5' RACE reads through MiXCR, one entry per CDR3 protein. The sample lists about 660,000 distinct CDR3 sequences, less than 10% occurring once. These same data were also listed under a study on yellow fever vaccine responses in identical twins.

The sequencing input was PBMCs. The receptors derive from a woman between 18 and 30 years old in good health. CDR3s include the opening cysteine and the closing phenylalanine or tryptophan. Each record gives: D gene, V gene, clone size, J gene, CDR3 DNA, CDR3 protein. D genes are given only for firm matches. Clone size, where shown, is once, few, many, or a class for clones that have expanded.

TRBD1	TRBV7-9	few	TRBJ1-1	TGTGCCAGCAGCTCATCAGGGGGTATCACTGAAGCTTTCTTT	CASSSSGGITEAFF
NA	TRBV28	few	TRBJ2-7	TGTGCCAGCACTCTCCTCGGGGGTTTTAGGGGTGACGAGCAGTACTTC	CASTLLGGFRGDEQYF
TRBD1	TRBV6-2/TRBV6-3	few	TRBJ2-7	TGTGCCAGCAGTTCACCTCAGACAGGGATGGATCAGTACTTC	CASSSPQTGMDQYF
NA	TRBV9	NA	TRBJ2-3	TGTGCCAGCAGCGTAAGGGCTAGCCCCACAGATACGCAGTATTTT	CASSVRASPTDTQYF
NA	TRBV11-2	NA	TRBJ2-1	TGTGCCAGCAGCTTAAGGGGGGAGGCGCCCGGGGGCAATGAGCAGTTCTTC	CASSLRGEAPGGNEQFF
NA	TRBV5-5	many	TRBJ2-7	TGTGCCAGCAGCCTGGAGGCCCGTTCCTACGAGCAGTACTTC	CASSLEARSYEQYF
NA	TRBV20-1	few	TRBJ2-6	TGCAGTGCTGGCCCTCGGGAATCTGGGGCCAACGTCCTGACTTTC	CSAGPRESGANVLTF
TRBD2	TRBV5-1	many	TRBJ2-5	TGCGCCAGCTGCCCTGGCGGGGGGGGTCAAGAGACCCAGTACTTC	CASCPGGGGQETQYF
NA	TRBV9	many	TRBJ2-3	TGTGCCAGCAGCGTAGGTGCGGGGCCCACAGATACGCAGTATTTT	CASSVGAGPTDTQYF
TRBD1	TRBV5-1	NA	TRBJ2-7	TGCGCCAGCAGCTTGGGACAGGGGGCGAGGGAGCAGTACTTC	CASSLGQGAREQYF
TRBD1	TRBV12-3/TRBV12-4	few	TRBJ2-7	TGTGCCAGCAGTCTCGACAGGGTGGTTGAGCAGTACTTC	CASSLDRVVEQYF
NA	TRBV29-1	few	TRBJ2-1	TGCAGCGTTGTACAGCGTTCCAATGAGCAGTTCTTC	CSVVQRSNEQFF
TRBD2	TRBV7-2	few	TRBJ2-5	TGTGCCAGCAGCCCTTACGCACTAGCGTACCAAGAGACCCAGTACTTC	CASSPYALAYQETQYF
TRBD2	TRBV11-1	NA	TRBJ2-2	TGTGCCAGCAGAACTAGGACTAGCGGGGGGGGCATCGACACCGGGGAGCTGTTTTTT	CASRTRTSGGGIDTGELFF
NA	TRBV2	few	TRBJ2-3	TGTGCCAGCAGGAACGCAGGGGTTGGTACAGATACGCAGTATTTT	CASRNAGVGTDTQYF
NA	TRBV20-1	many	TRBJ2-5	TGCAGTGCTAGAGGAACGGCGGGGACTCTGACCTACTTC	CSARGTAGTLTYF
TRBD1	TRBV28	NA	TRBJ1-5	TGTGCCAGCAGCAGTTTAAGGGGGCAGGGATATAGCAATCAGCCCCAGCATTTT	CASSSLRGQGYSNQPQHF
TRBD1	TRBV11-2	NA	TRBJ2-4	TGTGCCAGCAGCTCCTCCGGGACAGGGGTTGCGTGGGGCGCCAAAAACATTCAGTACTTC	CASSSSGTGVAWGAKNIQYF
NA	TRBV7-8	few	TRBJ2-7	TGTGCCAGCAGCTTTGGCGGGATTTCCTACGAGCAGTACTTC	CASSFGGISYEQYF
TRBD1	TRBV12-3/TRBV12-4	NA	TRBJ2-5	TGTGCCAGCAGTTTCCCGACAGGGCAAGAGACCCAGTACTTC	CASSFPTGQETQYF
NA	TRBV27	few	TRBJ2-5	TGTGCCAGCAGTTTAATGGGGGGCACGGGAGGTCCCGGGGAGACCCAGTACTTC	CASSLMGGTGGPGETQYF
NA	TRBV20-1	few	TRBJ2-5	TGCAGTGCTCCCGGGACGAAAAAAGAGACCCAGTACTTC	CSAPGTKKETQYF